Each of the 9 T cell receptor beta chains below was sequenced from the same sample in a study of somatic mutations in cytotoxic T cells in rheumatoid arthritis. The method was immunoSEQ multiplex PCR; TCRdb's version includes in-frame clones alone and lacks a portion of them. The sample gives approximately 9,300 clones, about 89% of which show up once; about 14% is in the top ten. Sequencing was performed on CD8+ T cells sorted from blood. These receptors originate from a woman aged 18-35 years with rheumatoid arthritis.

This clone was seen only once. The CDR3 DNA sequence: TGCAGCGTTACCACTAGCGGGAGATACGAGCAGTACTTC. Its translation is CSVTTSGRYEQYF. The chain is built from TRBV29-1 and TRBJ2-7, with 11 bases that match TRBD2. The CDR3 has 13 residues. The V and J ends lost 5 bases and 4 bases, in that order; junction bases with no gene match: 4. Germline V CDR1 and CDR2: SQVTM, ANQGSEA.

CDR3 nucleotides: TGTGCCAGCAGCCCACAGGGGAATGAGCAGTTCTTC. It yields the protein CASSPQGNEQFF. The chain links TRBV7-2 to TRBJ2-1, with 7 bases fitting TRBD1. The CDR3 loop spans 12 amino acids. CDR1 and CDR2 from the germline V gene are SGHTA and FQGNSA. Trimming removed 5 bases from V and 7 bases from J; junction bases left unmatched: 2.

This rearrangement joins TRBV19 to TRBJ2-5, with TRBD2 matching 9 bases. CDR3 length equals 15 residues. Per germline, CDR1 LNHDA and CDR2 SQIVND (reference sequence). J lost 1 base, V lost 8 bases, and 8 bases had no gene match. The CDR3 loop is CASSDAGGFQETQYF. The CDR3 nucleotides read TGTGCCAGTTCGGATGCGGGAGGGTTCCAAGAGACCCAGTACTTC.

The chain employs TRBV12-5 and TRBJ2-1, with D perhaps matching TRBD2 (5 bases). The CDR3 is 14 residues long. Trimming pared 6 bases from V and 2 bases from J, leaving 11 bases between. CDR1 is LGHNT, CDR2 FRNRAP, per germline. Here the CDR3 DNA reads TGTGCTAGTGGACTGAAGGGAGCCTACAATGAGCAGTTCTTC. Amino acids: CASGLKGAYNEQFF.

The V and J genes are TRBV12-1 and TRBJ2-5; TRBD2, as called in the table, went unchecked against the DNA. TRBV12-1 is annotated as a pseudogene. There are 16 residues in the CDR3. The CDR3: CASSPLVPLGQETQYF. The CDR3 nucleotides read TGTGCCAGCAGCCCTTTGGTCCCTCTCGGCCAAGAGACCCAGTACTTC.

This clone has a single count. The V and J genes are TRBV2 and TRBJ2-7, with D maybe TRBD2 (5 bases). Trimming cost V 8 bases and J 0 bases, with 11 bases left between them. The CDR3 has 13 amino acids. Germline V gene sequence: CDR1 SNHLY, CDR2 FYNNEI. CDR3 nucleotide sequence: TGTGCCAGCCAGAACGGGAACTCCTACGAGCAGTACTTC. Translated: CASQNGNSYEQYF. Together with reference TRBV2 and TRBJ2-7, the CDR3 gives the full variable domain: EPEVTQTPSHQVTQMGQEVILRCVPISNHLYFYWYRQILGQKVEFLVSFYNNEISEKSEIFDDQFSVERPDGSNFTLKIRSTKLEDSAMYFCASQNGNSYEQYFGPGTRLTVT.

The chain uses TRBV10-1 and TRBJ2-7; 7 nucleotides align to TRBD2. Trimming removed 4 bases from V and 3 bases from J; junction bases left unmatched: 3. Germline V gene sequence: CDR1 WNHNN, CDR2 SYGVQD (reference sequence). The CDR3 is 13 residues long. CDR3 sequence reads: CASSGASGYEQYF. The CDR3 DNA is TGCGCCAGCAGTGGGGCTAGCGGCTACGAGCAGTACTTC.

The V gene is TRBV27, the J gene TRBJ2-1; a weak D match, TRBD1 (5 bases). The CDR3 spans 17 residues. Germline CDR1 and CDR2: MNHEY and SMNVEV (reference sequence). The V gene lost 3 bases and the J gene lost 1 base, with 16 bases spanning the gap. The CDR3 sequence: CASSFYQGTRSYNEQFF. The CDR3 DNA is TGTGCCAGCAGTTTCTATCAGGGTACACGGTCCTACAATGAGCAGTTCTTC.

This clone was found once. The chain couples TRBV9 to TRBJ1-2; possible D gene TRBD1, 5 bases. V lost 0 bases, J lost 2 bases, and 11 bases lay in between. CDR1 is SGDLS, CDR2 YYNGEE, per germline. The CDR3 length is 15 residues. The CDR3 DNA reads TGTGCCAGCAGCGTAGGGGCAGGGAGGAACTATGGCTACACCTTC. It specifies CASSVGAGRNYGYTF.